The 4 T cell receptor beta chains below all came from one sample that was sequenced in a study of cytomegalovirus exposure and HLA in healthy donors. Some clones are missing from TCRdb's copy, which holds only in-frame ones; the method was immunoSEQ multiplex PCR. The repertoire has roughly 100,000 clones, about 94% of them found once; the top ten carry approximately 0.91%. Material for sequencing was PBMCs. The receptors come from a woman between 18 and 29 years old in good health and CMV-seronegative.

The chain links TRBV4-3 to TRBJ2-3, with D unresolved. This CDR3 spans 14 amino acids. CDR1 LGHNA and CDR2 YSLEER come from the germline V gene. Trimming took off 0 bases at V and 6 bases at J, with 10 bases between the two ends. The DNA of the CDR3 is TGCGCCAGCAGCCAAGACAGAGGTGAGGATACGCAGTATTTT. Translating it yields CASSQDRGEDTQYF.

The chain carries TRBV7-2 and TRBJ2-2, with TRBD2 identical over 10 bases. V dropped 2 bases and J dropped 5; count of bases not matched to a gene: 8. The CDR3 consists of 17 residues. Germline values: CDR1 SGHTA, CDR2 FQGNSA. CDR3 protein: CASSLFSSGGVTGELFF. Written as DNA, the CDR3 is TGTGCCAGCAGCTTATTTAGCAGCGGGGGGGTTACCGGGGAGCTGTTTTTT.

This sequence joins TRBV10-3 and TRBJ2-1; 15 bases agree with TRBD2. Germline V CDR1 and CDR2: ENHRY, SYGVKD. The CDR3 runs to 16 residues. J was trimmed by 8 bases and V by 8 bases; bases with no gene match: 10. CDR3 region: CAIGWTSGGGRDEQFF. DNA of the CDR3: TGTGCCATCGGCTGGACTAGCGGGGGGGGTCGGGATGAGCAGTTCTTC.

The V and J genes are TRBV6-1 and TRBJ2-3, with D hard to call. The V end lost 1 base, the J end lost 0 bases, and 5 bases lay between the germline ends. CDR3 length: 14 amino acids. Germline assignment: CDR1 MNHNS and CDR2 SASEGT. The CDR3 reads CASSEVGSTDTQYF. The CDR3 bases are TGTGCCAGCAGTGAAGTCGGGAGCACAGATACGCAGTATTTT.